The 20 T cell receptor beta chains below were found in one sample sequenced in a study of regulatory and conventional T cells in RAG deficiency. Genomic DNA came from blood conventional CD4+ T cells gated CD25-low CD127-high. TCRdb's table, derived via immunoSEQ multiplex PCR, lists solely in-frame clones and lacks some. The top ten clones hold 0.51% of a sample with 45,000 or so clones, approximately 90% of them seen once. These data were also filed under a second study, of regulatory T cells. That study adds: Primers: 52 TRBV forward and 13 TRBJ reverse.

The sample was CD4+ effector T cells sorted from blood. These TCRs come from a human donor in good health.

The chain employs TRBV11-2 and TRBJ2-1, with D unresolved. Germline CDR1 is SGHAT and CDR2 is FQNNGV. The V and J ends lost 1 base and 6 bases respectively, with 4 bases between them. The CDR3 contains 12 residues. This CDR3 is CASSLVGNEQFF. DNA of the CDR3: TGTGCCAGCAGCTTAGTAGGCAATGAGCAGTTCTTC.

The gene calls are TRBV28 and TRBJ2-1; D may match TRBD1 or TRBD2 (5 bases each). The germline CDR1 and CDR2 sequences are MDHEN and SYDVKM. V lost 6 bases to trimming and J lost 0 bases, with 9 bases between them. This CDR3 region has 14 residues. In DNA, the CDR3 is TGTGCCAGCAGATTGAGGGGCTCCTACAATGAGCAGTTCTTC. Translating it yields CASRLRGSYNEQFF.

CDR3 bases: TGTGCCAGCAGTTTAAGGCCGGGACAGGGACAGCCCCAGCATTTT. This gives the protein CASSLRPGQGQPQHF. This chain connects TRBV27 to TRBJ1-5; TRBD1 agrees at 9 bases. The CDR3 spans 15 residues. CDR1 MNHEY and CDR2 SMNVEV come from the germline V gene (reference sequence). The V and J ends lost 2 bases and 7 bases, in that order; junction bases with no gene match: 6.

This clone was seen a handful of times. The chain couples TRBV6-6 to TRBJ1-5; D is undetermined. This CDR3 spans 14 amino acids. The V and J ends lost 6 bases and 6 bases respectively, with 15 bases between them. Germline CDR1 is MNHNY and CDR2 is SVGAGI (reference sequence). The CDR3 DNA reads TGTGCCAGCAGCCCATTGGGGTTAGGTCAGCCCCAGCATTTT. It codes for CASSPLGLGQPQHF.

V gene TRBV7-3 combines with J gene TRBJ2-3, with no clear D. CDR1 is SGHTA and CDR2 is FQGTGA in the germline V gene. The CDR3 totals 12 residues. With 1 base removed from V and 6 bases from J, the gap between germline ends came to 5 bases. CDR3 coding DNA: TGTGCCAGCAGCTTAATGGGGGATACGCAGTATTTT. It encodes CASSLMGDTQYF.

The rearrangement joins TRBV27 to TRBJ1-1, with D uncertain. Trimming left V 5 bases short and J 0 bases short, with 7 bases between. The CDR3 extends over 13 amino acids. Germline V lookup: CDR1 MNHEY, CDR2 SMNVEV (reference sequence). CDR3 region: CASSPYLNTEAFF. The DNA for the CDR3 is TGTGCCAGCAGTCCTTACTTGAACACTGAAGCTTTCTTT.

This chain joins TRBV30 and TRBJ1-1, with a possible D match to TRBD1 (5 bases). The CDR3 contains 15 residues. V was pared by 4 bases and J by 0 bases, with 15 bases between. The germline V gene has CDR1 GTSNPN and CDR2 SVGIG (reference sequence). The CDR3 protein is CAWTPGKGVNTEAFF. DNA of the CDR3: TGTGCCTGGACCCCAGGCAAAGGGGTGAACACTGAAGCTTTCTTT.

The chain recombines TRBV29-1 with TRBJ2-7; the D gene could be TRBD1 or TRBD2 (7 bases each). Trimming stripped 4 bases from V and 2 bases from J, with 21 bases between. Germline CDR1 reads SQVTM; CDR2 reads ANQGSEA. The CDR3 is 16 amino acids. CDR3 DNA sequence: TGCAGCGTTGGACAGGGCCGAGGGGGGGTAGCCTACGAGCAGTACTTC. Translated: CSVGQGRGGVAYEQYF.

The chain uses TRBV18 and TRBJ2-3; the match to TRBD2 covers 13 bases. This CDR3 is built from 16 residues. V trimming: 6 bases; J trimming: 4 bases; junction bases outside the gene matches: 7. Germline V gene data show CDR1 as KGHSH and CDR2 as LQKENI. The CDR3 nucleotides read TGTGCCAGCTCGCAAACACTAGCGGGAGGGCCAGATACGCAGTATTTT. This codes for CASSQTLAGGPDTQYF.

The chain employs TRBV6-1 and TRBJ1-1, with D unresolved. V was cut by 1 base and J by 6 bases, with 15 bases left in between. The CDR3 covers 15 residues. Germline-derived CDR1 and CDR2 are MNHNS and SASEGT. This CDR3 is CASSEGLQMVAEAFF. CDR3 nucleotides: TGTGCCAGCAGTGAAGGCCTCCAGATGGTGGCTGAAGCTTTCTTT.

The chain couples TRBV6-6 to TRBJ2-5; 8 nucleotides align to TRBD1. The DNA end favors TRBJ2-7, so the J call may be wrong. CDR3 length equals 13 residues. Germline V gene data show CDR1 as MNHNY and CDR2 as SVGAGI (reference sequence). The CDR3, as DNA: TGTGCCAGCAGTCTTCAGGGGGCGTACGAGCAGTACTTC. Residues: CASSLQGAYEQYF.

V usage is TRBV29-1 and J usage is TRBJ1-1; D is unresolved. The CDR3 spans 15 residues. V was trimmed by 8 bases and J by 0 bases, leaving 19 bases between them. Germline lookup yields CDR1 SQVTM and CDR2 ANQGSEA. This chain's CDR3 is CSTQTEGVMNTEAFF. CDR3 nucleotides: TGCAGCACCCAGACTGAGGGAGTAATGAACACTGAAGCTTTCTTT.

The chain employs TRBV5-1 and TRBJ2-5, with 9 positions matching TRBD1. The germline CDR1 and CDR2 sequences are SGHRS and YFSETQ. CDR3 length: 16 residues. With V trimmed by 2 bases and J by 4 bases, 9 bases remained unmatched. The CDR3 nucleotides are TGCGCCAGCAGCTTCACCAGGACAGGGGCCGGAGAGACCCAGTACTTC. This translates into CASSFTRTGAGETQYF.

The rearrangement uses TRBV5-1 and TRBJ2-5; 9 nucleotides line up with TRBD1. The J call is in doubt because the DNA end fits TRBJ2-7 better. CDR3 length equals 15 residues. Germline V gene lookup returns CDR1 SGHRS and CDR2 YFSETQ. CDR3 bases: TGCGCCAGCAGCTCCCAGGGACAGGGAATCTACGAGCAGTACTTC. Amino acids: CASSSQGQGIYEQYF.

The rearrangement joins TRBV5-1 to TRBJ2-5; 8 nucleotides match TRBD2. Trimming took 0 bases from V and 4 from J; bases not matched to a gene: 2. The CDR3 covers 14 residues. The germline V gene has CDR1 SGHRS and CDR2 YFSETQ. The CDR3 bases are TGCGCCAGCAGCTTGGGGCTAGCGGGAGAGACCCAGTACTTC. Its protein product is CASSLGLAGETQYF.

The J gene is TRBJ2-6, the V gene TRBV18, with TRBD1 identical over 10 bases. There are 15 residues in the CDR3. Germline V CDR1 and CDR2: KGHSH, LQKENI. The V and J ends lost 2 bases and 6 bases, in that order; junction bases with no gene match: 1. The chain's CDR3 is CASSPGTGAANVLTF. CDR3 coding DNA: TGTGCCAGCTCACCAGGGACAGGGGCGGCCAACGTCCTGACTTTC.

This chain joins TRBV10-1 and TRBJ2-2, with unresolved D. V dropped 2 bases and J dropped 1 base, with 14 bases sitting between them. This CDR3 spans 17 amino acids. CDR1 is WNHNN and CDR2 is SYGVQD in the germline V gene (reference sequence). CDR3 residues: CASSEGRDWKNTGELFF. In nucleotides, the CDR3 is TGCGCCAGCAGTGAGGGTCGCGACTGGAAGAACACCGGGGAGCTGTTTTTT.

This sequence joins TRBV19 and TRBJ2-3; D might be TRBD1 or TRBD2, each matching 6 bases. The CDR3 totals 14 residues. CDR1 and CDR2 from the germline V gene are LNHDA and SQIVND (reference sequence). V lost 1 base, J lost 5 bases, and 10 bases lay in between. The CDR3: CASSIVGGGDTQYF. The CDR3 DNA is TGTGCCAGTAGTATAGTTGGAGGGGGAGATACGCAGTATTTT.

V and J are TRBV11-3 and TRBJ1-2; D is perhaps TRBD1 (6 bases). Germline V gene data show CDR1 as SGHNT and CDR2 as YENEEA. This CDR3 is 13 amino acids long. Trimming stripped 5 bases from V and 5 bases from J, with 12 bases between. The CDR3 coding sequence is TGTGCCAGCAGCCGAAGGACAGAGTATGGCTACACCTTC. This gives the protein CASSRRTEYGYTF.

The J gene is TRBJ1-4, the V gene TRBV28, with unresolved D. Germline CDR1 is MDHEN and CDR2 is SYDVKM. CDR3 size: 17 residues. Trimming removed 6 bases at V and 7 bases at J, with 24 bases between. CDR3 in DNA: TGTGCCAGCAGCTCAGCCCTCAAGAACCCAGTGGGTGAAAAACTGTTTTTT. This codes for CASSSALKNPVGEKLFF.